These T cell receptor beta chains were read from a single sample in a study of memory CD4+ T cells and cytomegalovirus serostatus. Measured with immunoSEQ multiplex PCR; TCRdb has only the in-frame clones, and not every one. The sample shows under 55,000 clones, approximately 80% of them seen only once. The sequencing sample was made of memory CD4+ T cells from blood. All receptors come from an adult in good health and CMV-seropositive. CDR3s include the opening cysteine and the closing phenylalanine or tryptophan. A D gene is named only where the DNA matches it firmly. A clone size is listed for some rows: how often the clone was seen (once, few, many), or a class if it is expanded.

abundance: .; d_gene: .; v_gene: TRBV28; j_gene: TRBJ1-5; CDR3nt: TGTGCCAGCAGTCCCCCCGGAGGGAGAGATCAGCCCCAGCATTTT; CDR3aa: CASSPPGGRDQPQHF
abundance: .; d_gene: TRBD2; v_gene: TRBV4-2; j_gene: TRBJ2-5; CDR3nt: TGTGCCAGCAGCCAAGAGAGCGGGGGGAGGGGAGAGACCCAGTACTTC; CDR3aa: CASSQESGGRGETQYF
abundance: .; d_gene: .; v_gene: TRBV2; j_gene: TRBJ2-7; CDR3nt: TGTGCCAGCAGTGAACTAGCGAGCTCCTACGAGCAGTACTTC; CDR3aa: CASSELASSYEQYF
abundance: .; d_gene: .; v_gene: TRBV6-6; j_gene: TRBJ1-4; CDR3nt: TGTGCCAGCTTCTTACGGGGGGAAGGTGAAAAACTGTTTTTT; CDR3aa: CASFLRGEGEKLFF
abundance: .; d_gene: TRBD1; v_gene: TRBV6-1; j_gene: TRBJ1-1; CDR3nt: TGTGCCAGCAGTGGCAGGGGGCTGGGCCCTGAAGCTTTCTTT; CDR3aa: CASSGRGLGPEAFF
abundance: .; d_gene: TRBD1; v_gene: TRBV7-9; j_gene: TRBJ1-2; CDR3nt: TGTGCCAGCAGCAGAGGGACAGGGAATAACTATGGCTACACCTTC; CDR3aa: CASSRGTGNNYGYTF
abundance: .; d_gene: .; v_gene: TRBV28; j_gene: TRBJ2-7; CDR3nt: TGTGCCAGCAGTACTACGACCCCTCCGGCAGGGATAGGGTACTTC; CDR3aa: CASSTTTPPAGIGYF
abundance: few; d_gene: .; v_gene: TRBV28; j_gene: TRBJ2-7; CDR3nt: TGTGCCAGCGCTCCGGGACACCTTCCCTACGAGCAGTACTTC; CDR3aa: CASAPGHLPYEQYF
abundance: .; d_gene: .; v_gene: TRBV19; j_gene: TRBJ2-5; CDR3nt: TGTGCCAGTAGTATAGGGGGACGGAGAGGTGAAGAGACCCAGTACTTC; CDR3aa: CASSIGGRRGEETQYF
abundance: few; d_gene: .; v_gene: TRBV7-9; j_gene: TRBJ1-1; CDR3nt: TGTGCCAGCGGCCTAACGTGGAACACTGAAGCTTTCTTT; CDR3aa: CASGLTWNTEAFF
abundance: .; d_gene: .; v_gene: TRBV6-1; j_gene: TRBJ2-5; CDR3nt: TGTGCCAGCAGTGACCTAGGGGGGACTACCGACCAAGAGACCCAGTACTTC; CDR3aa: CASSDLGGTTDQETQYF
abundance: .; d_gene: .; v_gene: TRBV11-2; j_gene: TRBJ2-7; CDR3nt: TGTGCCAGCAGCCCGGACGGGGGCATCTCCTACGAGCAGTACTTC; CDR3aa: CASSPDGGISYEQYF
abundance: few; d_gene: .; v_gene: TRBV6-6; j_gene: TRBJ2-7; CDR3nt: TGTGCCAGCAGCGATTCAGGGGGAGGATACGAGCAGTACTTC; CDR3aa: CASSDSGGGYEQYF
abundance: .; d_gene: TRBD1; v_gene: TRBV29-1; j_gene: TRBJ1-4; CDR3nt: TGCAGCGTCAGAGACAGGGGGCGAGAAAAACTGTTTTTT; CDR3aa: CSVRDRGREKLFF
abundance: .; d_gene: .; v_gene: TRBV29-1; j_gene: TRBJ2-3; CDR3nt: TGCAGCGTTGGAGGGGAACAGGGCCCAGATACGCAGTATTTT; CDR3aa: CSVGGEQGPDTQYF
abundance: .; d_gene: .; v_gene: TRBV30; j_gene: TRBJ2-7; CDR3nt: TGTGCCTGGAGTGAACAGGGTATCAGGCAGTACTTC; CDR3aa: CAWSEQGIRQYF
abundance: .; d_gene: .; v_gene: TRBV5-1; j_gene: TRBJ1-4; CDR3nt: TGCGCCAGCAGCTACGGGGGCCCGGAAAAACTGTTTTTT; CDR3aa: CASSYGGPEKLFF
abundance: .; d_gene: TRBD1; v_gene: TRBV6-1; j_gene: TRBJ2-1; CDR3nt: TGTGCCAGCAGTGGGGCCGGGACAGGGGGCAATGAGCAGTTCTTC; CDR3aa: CASSGAGTGGNEQFF
abundance: .; d_gene: .; v_gene: TRBV5-1; j_gene: TRBJ1-1; CDR3nt: TGCGCCAGCAGCTCGGGGAGGGGCGGTGAAGCTTTCTTT; CDR3aa: CASSSGRGGEAFF
abundance: .; d_gene: .; v_gene: TRBV11-2; j_gene: TRBJ2-5; CDR3nt: TGTGCCAGCAGCTTAGGTCCGACCCTAGGGACCCAGTACTTC; CDR3aa: CASSLGPTLGTQYF
abundance: .; d_gene: .; v_gene: TRBV18; j_gene: TRBJ1-5; CDR3nt: TGTGCCAGCTCACCATACGGGGGATCATATAGCAATCAGCCCCAGCATTTT; CDR3aa: CASSPYGGSYSNQPQHF
abundance: .; d_gene: TRBD1; v_gene: TRBV2; j_gene: TRBJ1-1; CDR3nt: TGTGCCAGCAGCAAACAGGGGGCGAGTACTGAAGCTTTCTTT; CDR3aa: CASSKQGASTEAFF
abundance: few; d_gene: TRBD1; v_gene: TRBV7-6; j_gene: TRBJ2-7; CDR3nt: TGTGCCAGCAGCTTGGGACAGGGGCGTGAGCAGTACTTC; CDR3aa: CASSLGQGREQYF
abundance: .; d_gene: TRBD2; v_gene: TRBV7-9; j_gene: TRBJ2-7; CDR3nt: TGTGCCAGCAGCGCACCGACGCTAGCGGGAGGGTCCGAGCAGTACTTC; CDR3aa: CASSAPTLAGGSEQYF
abundance: few; d_gene: TRBD1; v_gene: TRBV19; j_gene: TRBJ1-2; CDR3nt: TGTGCCAGTAGTACCCGACAGGGGGATGGCTACACCTTC; CDR3aa: CASSTRQGDGYTF
abundance: .; d_gene: .; v_gene: TRBV5-8; j_gene: TRBJ2-5; CDR3nt: TGTGCCAGCAGCTTGTTTGGTGGGGGATCCCAAGAGACCCAGTACTTC; CDR3aa: CASSLFGGGSQETQYF
abundance: .; d_gene: .; v_gene: TRBV10-1; j_gene: TRBJ2-2; CDR3nt: TGCGCCAGCAGCGCCGGGTCCTCCAACGGGGAGCTGTTTTTT; CDR3aa: CASSAGSSNGELFF
abundance: few; d_gene: TRBD1; v_gene: TRBV11-2; j_gene: TRBJ2-1; CDR3nt: TGTGCCAGCAGCTCAACAGGACAGGGTTACAATGAGCAGTTCTTC; CDR3aa: CASSSTGQGYNEQFF
abundance: few; d_gene: .; v_gene: TRBV5-8; j_gene: TRBJ2-5; CDR3nt: TGTGCCAGCAGCTTGCAGGGCGGAGACCAAGAGACCCAGTACTTC; CDR3aa: CASSLQGGDQETQYF
abundance: .; d_gene: .; v_gene: TRBV7-2; j_gene: TRBJ2-7; CDR3nt: TGTGCCAGCAGCCCGTCGGGACCGTCCCCCTACGAGCAGTACTTC; CDR3aa: CASSPSGPSPYEQYF
abundance: .; d_gene: TRBD2; v_gene: TRBV4-2; j_gene: TRBJ2-1; CDR3nt: TGTGCCAGCAGCCAAGAGGGGTGGAGTAGCGGGAGTGCCTCCTACAATGAGCAGTTCTTC; CDR3aa: CASSQEGWSSGSASYNEQFF
abundance: .; d_gene: .; v_gene: TRBV19; j_gene: TRBJ2-2; CDR3nt: TGTGCCAGTAGTATAAGCAGGGTCAACACCGGGGAGCTGTTTTTT; CDR3aa: CASSISRVNTGELFF
abundance: .; d_gene: .; v_gene: TRBV29-1; j_gene: TRBJ2-7; CDR3nt: TGCAGCGGAGGGACACACAGAGCGGAGCAGTACTTC; CDR3aa: CSGGTHRAEQYF
abundance: .; d_gene: .; v_gene: TRBV6-6; j_gene: TRBJ2-5; CDR3nt: TGTGCCAGCAGCTTCAAACTTAGGGAGACCCAGTACTTC; CDR3aa: CASSFKLRETQYF
abundance: .; d_gene: .; v_gene: TRBV11-2; j_gene: TRBJ1-2; CDR3nt: TGTGCCAGCAGCCCGACAATCGCAGATCACTATGGCTACACCTTC; CDR3aa: CASSPTIADHYGYTF
abundance: .; d_gene: .; v_gene: TRBV18; j_gene: TRBJ1-1; CDR3nt: TGTGCCAGCTCACCACTCAGGGATAGTGGTGAAGCTTTCTTT; CDR3aa: CASSPLRDSGEAFF
abundance: once; d_gene: .; v_gene: TRBV7-2; j_gene: TRBJ2-6; CDR3nt: TGTGCCAGCAGCTTAGCGAGGGCTGGGGCCAACGTCCTGACTTTC; CDR3aa: CASSLARAGANVLTF
abundance: medium-sized; d_gene: TRBD2; v_gene: TRBV5-4; j_gene: TRBJ2-7; CDR3nt: TGTGCCAGCAGCTTGGGAGCGGGGTTACCCTACGAGCAGTACTTC; CDR3aa: CASSLGAGLPYEQYF
abundance: .; d_gene: .; v_gene: TRBV5-1; j_gene: TRBJ2-7; CDR3nt: TGCGCCAGCAGCTTGGCAGGGGAAACGTCCGAGCAGTACTTC; CDR3aa: CASSLAGETSEQYF
abundance: once; d_gene: .; v_gene: TRBV20-1; j_gene: TRBJ2-1; CDR3nt: TGCAGTGCTAGAGTAGGTACTGAGCAGTTCTTC; CDR3aa: CSARVGTEQFF
abundance: .; d_gene: .; v_gene: TRBV6-6; j_gene: TRBJ2-1; CDR3nt: TGTGCCAGCAGCCGAGCAGGAACTACCTACAATGAGCAGTTCTTC; CDR3aa: CASSRAGTTYNEQFF
abundance: .; d_gene: .; v_gene: TRBV19; j_gene: TRBJ2-4; CDR3nt: TGTGCCAGTAGTATCCCAGGGGCCGCGGACATTCAGTACTTC; CDR3aa: CASSIPGAADIQYF
abundance: .; d_gene: .; v_gene: TRBV10-2; j_gene: TRBJ2-7; CDR3nt: TGCGCCAGCAGTGAACCGGGACAACTACCCTACGAGCAGTACTTC; CDR3aa: CASSEPGQLPYEQYF
abundance: .; d_gene: .; v_gene: TRBV6-5; j_gene: TRBJ1-1; CDR3nt: TGTGCCAGCAGTTACCAGACACTGAACACTGAAGCTTTCTTT; CDR3aa: CASSYQTLNTEAFF
abundance: .; d_gene: .; v_gene: TRBV4-3; j_gene: TRBJ2-1; CDR3nt: TGCGCCAGCAGCCAAGTGGACAGATTACTTAACAATGAGCAGTTCTTC; CDR3aa: CASSQVDRLLNNEQFF
abundance: .; d_gene: .; v_gene: TRBV11-2; j_gene: TRBJ2-7; CDR3nt: TGTGCCAGCAGCATAACGACAGGAAGATACGAGCAGTACTTC; CDR3aa: CASSITTGRYEQYF
abundance: .; d_gene: TRBD1; v_gene: TRBV18; j_gene: TRBJ2-1; CDR3nt: TGTGCCAGCTCACAACGACAGGGTGGGTCAACCAATGAGCAGTTCTTC; CDR3aa: CASSQRQGGSTNEQFF
abundance: .; d_gene: TRBD2; v_gene: TRBV11-2; j_gene: TRBJ2-7; CDR3nt: TGTGCCAGCAGCTCCCGCAGGATAGCGGGAGGTCAACCACGCTACGAGCAGTACTTC; CDR3aa: CASSSRRIAGGQPRYEQYF